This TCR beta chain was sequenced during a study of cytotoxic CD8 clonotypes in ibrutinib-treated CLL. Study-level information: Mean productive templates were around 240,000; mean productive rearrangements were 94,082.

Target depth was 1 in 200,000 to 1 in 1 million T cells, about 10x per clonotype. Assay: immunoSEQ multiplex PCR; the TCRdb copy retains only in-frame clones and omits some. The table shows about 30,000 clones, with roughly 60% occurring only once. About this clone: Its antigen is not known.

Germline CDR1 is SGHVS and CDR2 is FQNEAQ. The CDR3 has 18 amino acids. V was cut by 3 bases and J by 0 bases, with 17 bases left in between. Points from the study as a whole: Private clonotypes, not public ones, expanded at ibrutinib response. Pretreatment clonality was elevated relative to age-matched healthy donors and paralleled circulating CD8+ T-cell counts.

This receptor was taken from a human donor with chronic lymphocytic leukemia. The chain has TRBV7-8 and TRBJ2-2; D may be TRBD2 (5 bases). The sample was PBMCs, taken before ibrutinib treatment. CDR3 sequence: CASSFPPPGIPNTGELFF. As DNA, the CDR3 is TGTGCCAGCAGCTTCCCCCCGCCCGGGATCCCGAACACCGGGGAGCTGTTTTTT. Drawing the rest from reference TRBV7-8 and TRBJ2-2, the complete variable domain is GAGVSQSPRYKVAKRGQDVALRCDPISGHVSLFWYQQALGQGPEFLTYFQNEAQLDKSGLPSDRFFAERPEGSVSTLKIQRTQQEDSAVYLCASSFPPPGIPNTGELFFGEGSRLTVL.